This T cell receptor (delta chain) was documented in a study of gamma-delta chains in newborns, infants, children. For the study at large: Polyclonal expansion of innate γδ T cells after birth follows microbial exposure.

Comment on this clone: A much larger clone lies one base from this, so it may be a read error.

The germline V gene encodes CDR1 TSWWSYY and CDR2 QGS. V was pared by 4 bases and J by 0 bases, with 21 bases between. The CDR3 loop spans 18 amino acids. TCRdb called clones from the reads again using CATT. Here the sample spans some 2,500 delta-chain clones, around 46% being singletons. V and J are TRDV1 and TRDJ1; no clear D. This specimen consisted of blood, obtained at baseline. This sequence originates from a child who received the measles vaccine. CDR3 bases: TGTGCTCTTGGGGCCCCCAACCCATTGAGCAAGTACACCGATAAACTCATCTTT. Translated: CALGAPNPLSKYTDKLIF.